One and the same sample provided the 17 T cell receptor beta chains below, sequenced in a study of cytomegalovirus exposure and HLA in healthy donors. This PCR relied on a set of 60 Vbeta primers and 13 Jbeta primers. Profiling relied on immunoSEQ multiplex PCR, and the TCRdb table lists in-frame clones only, not all of them. This sample contains 200,000 to 250,000 clones. Source material: PBMCs. Every receptor here comes from a woman between 25 and 40 years old in good health and CMV-seropositive.

CDR3 nucleotide sequence: TGCGCCAGCAGCCAAGATTGGAAGCACTACTACGAGCAGTACTTC. This translates into CASSQDWKHYYEQYF. The rearrangement links TRBV4-1 to TRBJ2-7; D is undetermined. With 0 bases removed from V and 3 bases from J, the gap between germline ends came to 12 bases. The CDR3 has 15 residues. The germline CDR1 and CDR2 sequences are MGHRA and YSYEKL.

The chain uses TRBV9 and TRBJ2-5; 7 positions agree with TRBD2. The germline gives CDR1 SGDLS, CDR2 YYNGEE. V gave up 0 bases and J gave up 4 bases; unmatched junction bases: 12. The CDR3 runs to 17 residues. CDR3: CASSVGWGGVEGETQYF. The CDR3 nucleotides are TGTGCCAGCAGCGTAGGCTGGGGGGGGGTGGAAGGAGAGACCCAGTACTTC.

V usage is TRBV28 and J usage is TRBJ2-7; D gene ambiguous. V lost 1 base and J lost 2, with 9 bases in between. Germline CDR1 reads MDHEN; CDR2 reads SYDVKM. This CDR3 is 14 amino acids long. The CDR3 spells CASSLSRVTYEQYF. CDR3 bases: TGTGCCAGCAGTTTATCCCGGGTTACCTACGAGCAGTACTTC. Variable domain in full (rest from reference TRBV28 and TRBJ2-7): DVKVTQSSRYLVKRTGEKVFLECVQDMDHENMFWYRQDPGLGLRLIYFSYDVKMKEKGDIPEGYSVSREKKERFSLILESASTNQTSMYLCASSLSRVTYEQYFGPGTRLTVT.

The chain uses TRBV2 and TRBJ2-1, with D hard to call. The germline gives CDR1 SNHLY, CDR2 FYNNEI. The CDR3 has 14 residues. V was clipped by 7 bases and J by 0 bases, with 10 bases between them. The DNA of the CDR3 is TGTGCCAGCAAGTCCATTAGCTCCTACAATGAGCAGTTCTTC. It codes for CASKSISSYNEQFF.

V is TRBV10-3 and J is TRBJ1-1; the D gene is possibly TRBD1 (6 bases). The CDR3 runs to 17 residues. Germline V gene lookup returns CDR1 ENHRY and CDR2 SYGVKD. V lost 0 bases and J 0 bases, leaving 14 bases between the germline ends. DNA of the CDR3: TGTGCCATCAGTGAGTCGACAGGTGGGGTTATGAACACTGAAGCTTTCTTT. Translated, it gives CAISESTGGVMNTEAFF.

The chain recombines TRBV4-1 with TRBJ2-1; D gene ambiguous. V was shortened by 0 bases and J by 2 bases, with 8 bases between the two germline ends. Germline V gene sequence: CDR1 MGHRA, CDR2 YSYEKL. The CDR3 length is 15 residues. CDR3 bases: TGCGCCAGCAGCCAAGAAGGAGAAGCCTACAATGAGCAGTTCTTC. Translating gives CASSQEGEAYNEQFF.

This sequence joins TRBV12-5 and TRBJ1-1; D not certain. Trimming removed 6 bases from V and 4 bases from J, with 9 bases in between. Germline-derived CDR1 and CDR2 are LGHNT and FRNRAP. The CDR3 contains 12 residues. In DNA, the CDR3 is TGTGCTAGTGGCCCGGGTGGCACTGAAGCTTTCTTT. Translation: CASGPGGTEAFF. The complete variable domain, with remaining parts taken from reference TRBV12-5 and TRBJ1-1, reads DARVTQTPRHKVTEMGQEVTMRCQPILGHNTVFWYRQTMMQGLELLAYFRNRAPLDDSGMPKDRFSAEMPDATLATLKIQPSEPRDSAVYFCASGPGGTEAFFGQGTRLTVV.

The chain recombines TRBV28 with TRBJ1-2; 9 positions agree with TRBD1. The CDR3 covers 16 residues. CDR1 and CDR2 (germline): MDHEN, SYDVKM. With V trimmed by 2 bases and J by 6 bases, 10 bases remained unmatched. CDR3 residues: CASSLRWTGAGDGYTF. DNA of the CDR3: TGTGCCAGCAGTTTACGCTGGACAGGGGCCGGGGATGGCTACACCTTC.

The chain employs TRBV10-2 and TRBJ2-7; TRBD1 matches at 8 bases. CDR1 WSHSY and CDR2 SAAADI come from the germline V gene. The CDR3 totals 15 residues. After removal of 3 bases from V and 3 bases from J, the junction contained 7 bases not matched to a gene. The CDR3: CASSEGLDRDYEQYF. The CDR3 bases are TGCGCCAGCAGTGAAGGACTGGACAGGGACTACGAGCAGTACTTC.

This chain links TRBV4-1 with TRBJ2-1; TRBD1 aligns across 12 bases. The CDR3 extends over 17 amino acids. Germline CDR1 MGHRA, CDR2 YSYEKL. After removal of 0 bases from V and 4 bases from J, the junction contained 4 bases not matched to a gene. The CDR3 here is CASSQEGDRGPYNEQFF. The CDR3 DNA follows: TGCGCCAGCAGCCAAGAGGGGGACAGGGGGCCTTACAATGAGCAGTTCTTC.

The V and J genes are TRBV27 and TRBJ1-4; D is perhaps TRBD1 (5 bases). V was shortened by 3 bases and J by 2 bases, with 7 bases between the two germline ends. This CDR3 region has 14 residues. CDR1 and CDR2 from the germline V gene are MNHEY and SMNVEV (reference sequence). In DNA, the CDR3 is TGTGCCAGCAGTTTGCGGGACACTAATGAAAAACTGTTTTTT. Protein product: CASSLRDTNEKLFF.

The chain recombines TRBV7-9 with TRBJ2-7, with D uncertain. The germline V and J ends were trimmed by 5 bases and 3 bases, with 17 bases remaining between them. The CDR3 length is 15 residues. Germline CDR1 is SEHNR and CDR2 is FQNEAQ (reference sequence). The CDR3 region is CASSKMIGGIYEQYF. DNA for the CDR3: TGTGCCAGCAGCAAAATGATAGGCGGTATCTACGAGCAGTACTTC.

V usage is TRBV7-2 and J usage is TRBJ1-2, with TRBD1 as a possible D gene (5 bases). The germline V gene has CDR1 SGHTA and CDR2 FQGNSA. Trimming took off 2 bases at V and 6 bases at J, with 10 bases between the two ends. The CDR3 covers 13 residues. For the CDR3, the DNA is TGTGCCAGCAGCTTACAGGGAAGTGATGGCTACACCTTC. Its translation is CASSLQGSDGYTF. The whole variable domain, filled in from reference TRBV7-2 and TRBJ1-2, reads GAGVSQSPSNKVTEKGKDVELRCDPISGHTALYWYRQSLGQGLEFLIYFQGNSAPDKSGLPSDRFSAERTGGSVSTLTIQRTQQEDSAVYLCASSLQGSDGYTFGSGTRLTVV.

Note on this clone: Additional DNA sequences in this sample encode the identical CDR3. This chain links TRBV29-1 with TRBJ1-1; TRBD1 agrees at 7 bases. The V gene's germline CDR1 is SQVTM and CDR2 ANQGSEA. The CDR3 totals 12 residues. V lost 7 bases, J lost 1 base, and 3 bases stayed unmatched. The DNA of the CDR3 is TGCAGCGCGGACAGGCCGAACACTGAAGCTTTCTTT. Its protein product is CSADRPNTEAFF.

The chain couples TRBV5-6 to TRBJ1-2; 8 bases agree with TRBD1. Germline V gene lookup returns CDR1 SGHDT and CDR2 YYEEEE. The CDR3 is 14 residues long. V trimming: 0 bases; J trimming: 7 bases; junction bases outside the gene matches: 5. Here the CDR3 reads CASSLDRGFGGYTF. The DNA for the CDR3 is TGTGCCAGCAGCTTGGACAGGGGGTTTGGTGGCTACACCTTC. Variable domain in full (rest from reference TRBV5-6 and TRBJ1-2): DAGVTQSPTHLIKTRGQQVTLRCSPKSGHDTVSWYQQALGQGPQFIFQYYEEEERQRGNFPDRFSGHQFPNYSSELNVNALLLGDSALYLCASSLDRGFGGYTFGSGTRLTVV.

The rearrangement joins TRBV4-1 to TRBJ2-1; 15 bases are a match to TRBD2. J was trimmed by 7 bases and V by 4 bases; bases with no gene match: 17. Germline loops: CDR1 MGHRA, CDR2 YSYEKL. The CDR3 consists of 20 residues. This chain's CDR3 is CASSPKGTSGGPKEDNEQFF. The DNA of the CDR3 is TGCGCCAGCAGCCCAAAAGGGACTAGCGGGGGGCCAAAGGAAGATAATGAGCAGTTCTTC.

This chain connects TRBV7-9 to TRBJ1-2; the D gene is possibly TRBD1 (6 bases). This CDR3 spans 16 amino acids. The V gene's germline CDR1 is SEHNR and CDR2 FQNEAQ (reference sequence). Trimming took off 0 bases at V and 0 bases at J, with 11 bases between the two ends. The CDR3 coding sequence is TGTGCCAGCAGCTTAGCGACAGGTACTACTAACTATGGCTACACCTTC. It yields the protein CASSLATGTTNYGYTF.